This T cell receptor (beta chain) is from a study of neurological immune-mediated disorders. Synthesis of cDNA used 5'RACE (with 10-nucleotide random UMIs). TCRdb analysed the 5' RACE reads with MiXCR anew, one entry per CDR3 protein. The sample lists about 59,000 distinct CDR3 sequences; 10% to 15% were seen once. A word on this clonotype: One end of the junction fails to match germline, which may point to a read error.

This TCR came from a woman in her sixties or seventies with HTLV-1-associated myelopathy (HAM/TSP). Sequencing was performed on PBMCs.

The CDR3 here is CASSGTSVNTEELFF. CDR3 nucleotides: TGCGCCAGCAGTGGGACTAGCGTGAACACCGAGGAGCTGTTTTTT. The V call is TRBV5-1, the J call TRBJ2-2; 10 bases align to TRBD2. Germline V gene data show CDR1 as SGHRS and CDR2 as YFSETQ. This CDR3 region has 15 residues.